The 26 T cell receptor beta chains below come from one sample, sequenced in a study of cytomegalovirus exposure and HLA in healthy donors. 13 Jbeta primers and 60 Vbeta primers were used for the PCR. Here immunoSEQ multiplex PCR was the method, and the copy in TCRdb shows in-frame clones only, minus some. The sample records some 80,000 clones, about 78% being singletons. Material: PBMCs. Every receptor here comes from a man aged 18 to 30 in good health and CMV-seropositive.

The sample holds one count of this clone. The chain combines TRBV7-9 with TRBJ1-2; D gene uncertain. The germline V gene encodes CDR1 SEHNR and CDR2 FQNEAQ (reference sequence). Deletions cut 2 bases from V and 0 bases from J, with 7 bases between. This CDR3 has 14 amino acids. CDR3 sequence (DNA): TGTGCCAGCAGCTTATTAAGAGCTAACTATGGCTACACCTTC. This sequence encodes CASSLLRANYGYTF.

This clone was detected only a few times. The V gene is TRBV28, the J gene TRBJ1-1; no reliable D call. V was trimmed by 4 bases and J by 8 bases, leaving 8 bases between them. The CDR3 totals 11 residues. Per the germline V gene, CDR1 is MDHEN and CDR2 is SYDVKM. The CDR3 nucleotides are TGTGCCAGCAGTTCCGAGGGCGAAGCTTTCTTT. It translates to CASSSEGEAFF.

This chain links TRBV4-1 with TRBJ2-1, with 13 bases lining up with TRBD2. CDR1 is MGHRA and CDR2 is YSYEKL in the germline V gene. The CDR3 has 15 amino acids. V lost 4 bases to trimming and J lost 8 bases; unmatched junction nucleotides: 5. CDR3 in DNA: TGCGCCAGCAGCCGCGGACTAGCGGGAGTCGATGAGCAGTTCTTC. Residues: CASSRGLAGVDEQFF.

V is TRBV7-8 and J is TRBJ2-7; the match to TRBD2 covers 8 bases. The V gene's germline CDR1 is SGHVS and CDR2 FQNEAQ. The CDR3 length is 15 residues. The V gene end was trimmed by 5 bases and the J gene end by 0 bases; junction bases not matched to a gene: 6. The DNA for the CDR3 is TGTGCCAGCAGCCCATCACTAGCGGCCTCCTACGAGCAGTACTTC. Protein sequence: CASSPSLAASYEQYF. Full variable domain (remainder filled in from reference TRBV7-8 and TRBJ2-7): GAGVSQSPRYKVAKRGQDVALRCDPISGHVSLFWYQQALGQGPEFLTYFQNEAQLDKSGLPSDRFFAERPEGSVSTLKIQRTQQEDSAVYLCASSPSLAASYEQYFGPGTRLTVT.

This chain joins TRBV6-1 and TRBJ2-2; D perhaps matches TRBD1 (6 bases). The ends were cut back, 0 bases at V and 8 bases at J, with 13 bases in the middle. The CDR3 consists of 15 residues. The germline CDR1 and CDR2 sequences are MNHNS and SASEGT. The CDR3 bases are TGTGCCAGCAGTGAAGCAGCCAGGGGCCCGGGGGAGCTGTTTTTT. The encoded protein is CASSEAARGPGELFF.

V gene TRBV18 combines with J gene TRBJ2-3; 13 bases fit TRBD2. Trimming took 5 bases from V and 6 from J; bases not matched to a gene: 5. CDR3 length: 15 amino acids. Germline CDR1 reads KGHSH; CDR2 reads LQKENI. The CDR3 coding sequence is TGTGCCAGCTCAGAAGGACTAGCGGGAGTGGATACGCAGTATTTT. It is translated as CASSEGLAGVDTQYF.

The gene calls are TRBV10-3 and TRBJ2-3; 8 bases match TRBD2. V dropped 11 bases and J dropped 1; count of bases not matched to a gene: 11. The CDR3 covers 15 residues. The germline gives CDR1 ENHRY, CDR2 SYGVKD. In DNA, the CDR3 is TGTGCCGGACGGGAGGGCCCTCACGGCACAGATACGCAGTATTTT. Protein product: CAGREGPHGTDTQYF.

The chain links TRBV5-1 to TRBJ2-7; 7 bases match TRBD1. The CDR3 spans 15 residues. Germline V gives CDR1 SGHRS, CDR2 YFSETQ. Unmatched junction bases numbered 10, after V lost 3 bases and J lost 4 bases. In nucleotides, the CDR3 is TGCGCCAGCAGCTCCACGAGGGACAGAAGTTACGAGCAGTACTTC. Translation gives CASSSTRDRSYEQYF. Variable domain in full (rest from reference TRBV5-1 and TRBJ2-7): KAGVTQTPRYLIKTRGQQVTLSCSPISGHRSVSWYQQTPGQGLQFLFEYFSETQRNKGNFPGRFSGRQFSNSRSEMNVSTLELGDSALYLCASSSTRDRSYEQYFGPGTRLTVT.

CDR3 coding DNA: TGCGCCAGCAGCCAATCCCGCGACAGCCAGAGATCCAATCAGCCCCAGCATTTT. This gives the protein CASSQSRDSQRSNQPQHF. The V gene is TRBV4-1, the J gene TRBJ1-5; possible D gene TRBD1, 5 bases. This CDR3 spans 18 amino acids. Germline V CDR1 and CDR2: MGHRA, YSYEKL. With 2 bases removed from V and 3 bases from J, the gap between germline ends came to 20 bases.

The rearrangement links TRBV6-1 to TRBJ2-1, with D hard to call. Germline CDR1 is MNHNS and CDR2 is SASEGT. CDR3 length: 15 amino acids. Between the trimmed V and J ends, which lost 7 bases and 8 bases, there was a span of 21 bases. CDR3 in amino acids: CASTRGVILVDEQFF. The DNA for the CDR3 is TGTGCCAGCACCCGAGGAGTAATCTTGGTAGATGAGCAGTTCTTC.

The CDR3 DNA reads TGTGCCGGAGGGTCGCCAAACACCGGGGAGCTGTTTTTT. It yields the protein CAGGSPNTGELFF. The genes are TRBV28 and TRBJ2-2; D possibly corresponds to TRBD2 (6 bases). V dropped 11 bases and J dropped 2 bases, with 12 bases sitting between them. The V gene's germline CDR1 is MDHEN and CDR2 SYDVKM. This CDR3 is built from 13 residues.

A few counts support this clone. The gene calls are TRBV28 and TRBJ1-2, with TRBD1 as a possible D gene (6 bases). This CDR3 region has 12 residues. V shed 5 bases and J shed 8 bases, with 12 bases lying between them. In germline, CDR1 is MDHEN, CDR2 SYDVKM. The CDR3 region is CASSLTGRGYTF. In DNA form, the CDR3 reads TGTGCCAGCAGTCTAACAGGGAGAGGCTACACCTTC.

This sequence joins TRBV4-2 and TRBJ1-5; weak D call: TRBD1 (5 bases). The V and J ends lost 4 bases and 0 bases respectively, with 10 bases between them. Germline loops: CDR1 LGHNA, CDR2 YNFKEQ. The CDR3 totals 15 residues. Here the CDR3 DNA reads TGTGCCAGCAGCCCTGGAGGGGCTAGCAATCAGCCCCAGCATTTT. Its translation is CASSPGGASNQPQHF.

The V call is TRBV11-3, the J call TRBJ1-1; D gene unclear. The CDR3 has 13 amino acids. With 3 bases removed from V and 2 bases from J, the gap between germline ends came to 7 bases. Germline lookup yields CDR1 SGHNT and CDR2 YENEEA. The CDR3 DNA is TGTGCCAGCAGCTTCGACTCTAACACTGAAGCTTTCTTT. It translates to CASSFDSNTEAFF.

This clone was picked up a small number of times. CDR3 DNA: TGCGCCAGCAGCCAAGGGCAACAGGGGGAGAATGGCTACACCTTC. Amino acids: CASSQGQQGENGYTF. The chain is built from TRBV4-1 and TRBJ1-2, with 8 bases lining up with TRBD1. Trimming at V came to 1 base and at J to 6 bases, leaving 7 bases not matched to a gene. CDR1 and CDR2 (germline): MGHRA, YSYEKL. This CDR3 has 15 amino acids.

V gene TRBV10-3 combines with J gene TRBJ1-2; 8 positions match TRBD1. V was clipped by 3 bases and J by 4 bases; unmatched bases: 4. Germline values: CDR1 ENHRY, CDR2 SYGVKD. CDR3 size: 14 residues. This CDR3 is CAISDGQGGYGYTF. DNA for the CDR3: TGTGCCATCAGTGACGGACAGGGTGGCTATGGCTACACCTTC.

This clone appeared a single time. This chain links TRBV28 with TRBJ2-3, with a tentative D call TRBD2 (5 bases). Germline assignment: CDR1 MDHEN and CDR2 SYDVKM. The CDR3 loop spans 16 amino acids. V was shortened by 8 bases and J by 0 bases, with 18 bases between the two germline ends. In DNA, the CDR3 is TGTGCCAGCGACCAACAATTGAGGGTCAGCACAGATACGCAGTATTTT. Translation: CASDQQLRVSTDTQYF.

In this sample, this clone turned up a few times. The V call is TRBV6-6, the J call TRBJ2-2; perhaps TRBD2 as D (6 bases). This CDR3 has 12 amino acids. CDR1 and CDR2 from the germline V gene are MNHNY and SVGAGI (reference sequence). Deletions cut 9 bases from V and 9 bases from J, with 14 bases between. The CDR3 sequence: CARGEGRRELFF. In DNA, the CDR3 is TGTGCCAGGGGAGAGGGGAGGAGGGAGCTGTTTTTT.

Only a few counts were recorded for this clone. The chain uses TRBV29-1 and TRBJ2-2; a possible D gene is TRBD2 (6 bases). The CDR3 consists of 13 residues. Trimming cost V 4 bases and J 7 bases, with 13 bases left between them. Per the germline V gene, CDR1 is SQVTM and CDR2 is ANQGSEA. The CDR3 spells CSVGRADFGELFF. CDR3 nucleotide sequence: TGCAGCGTTGGGAGGGCGGACTTCGGGGAGCTGTTTTTT.

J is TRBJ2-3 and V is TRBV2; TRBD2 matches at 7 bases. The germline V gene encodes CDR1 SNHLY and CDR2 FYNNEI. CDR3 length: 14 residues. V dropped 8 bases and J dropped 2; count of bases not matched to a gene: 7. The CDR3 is CASDRAGPTDTQYF. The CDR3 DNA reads TGTGCCAGCGATCGAGCGGGACCCACAGATACGCAGTATTTT.

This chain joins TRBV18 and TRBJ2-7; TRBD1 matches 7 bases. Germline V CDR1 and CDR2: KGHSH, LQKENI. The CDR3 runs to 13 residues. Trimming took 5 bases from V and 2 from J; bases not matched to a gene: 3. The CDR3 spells CASSFTGAYEQYF. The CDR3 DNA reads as TGTGCCAGCTCATTCACAGGGGCCTACGAGCAGTACTTC.

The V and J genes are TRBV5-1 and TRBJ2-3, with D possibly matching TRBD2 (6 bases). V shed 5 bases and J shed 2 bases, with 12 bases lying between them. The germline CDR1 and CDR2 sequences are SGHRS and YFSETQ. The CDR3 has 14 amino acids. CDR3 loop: CASRAGLSTDTQYF. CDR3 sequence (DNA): TGCGCCAGCAGGGCGGGACTTTCCACAGATACGCAGTATTTT. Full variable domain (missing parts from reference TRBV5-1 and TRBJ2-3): KAGVTQTPRYLIKTRGQQVTLSCSPISGHRSVSWYQQTPGQGLQFLFEYFSETQRNKGNFPGRFSGRQFSNSRSEMNVSTLELGDSALYLCASRAGLSTDTQYFGPGTRLTVL.

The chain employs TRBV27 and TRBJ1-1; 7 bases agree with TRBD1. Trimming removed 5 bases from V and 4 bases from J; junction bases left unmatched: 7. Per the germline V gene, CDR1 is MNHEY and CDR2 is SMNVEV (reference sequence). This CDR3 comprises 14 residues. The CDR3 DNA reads TGTGCCAGCAGTCTCAGACAGGGTAGCACTGAAGCTTTCTTT. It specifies CASSLRQGSTEAFF.

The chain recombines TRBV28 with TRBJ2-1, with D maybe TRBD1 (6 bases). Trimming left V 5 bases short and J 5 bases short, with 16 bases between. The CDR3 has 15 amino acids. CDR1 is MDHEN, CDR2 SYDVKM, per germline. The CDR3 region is CASSLNREPDNEQFF. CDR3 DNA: TGTGCCAGCAGTCTAAACAGGGAGCCCGACAATGAGCAGTTCTTC.

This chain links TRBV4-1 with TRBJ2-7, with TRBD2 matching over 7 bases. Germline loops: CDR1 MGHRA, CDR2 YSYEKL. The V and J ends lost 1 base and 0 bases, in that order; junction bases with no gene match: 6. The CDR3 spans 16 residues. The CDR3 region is CASSQVGGMSSYEQYF. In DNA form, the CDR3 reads TGCGCCAGCAGCCAAGTCGGGGGGATGAGCTCCTACGAGCAGTACTTC.

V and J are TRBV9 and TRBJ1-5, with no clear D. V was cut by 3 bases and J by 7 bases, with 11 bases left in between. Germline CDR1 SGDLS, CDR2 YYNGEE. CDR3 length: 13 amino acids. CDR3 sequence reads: CASSGPGIQPQHF. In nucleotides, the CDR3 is TGTGCCAGCAGCGGCCCGGGGATCCAGCCCCAGCATTTT.